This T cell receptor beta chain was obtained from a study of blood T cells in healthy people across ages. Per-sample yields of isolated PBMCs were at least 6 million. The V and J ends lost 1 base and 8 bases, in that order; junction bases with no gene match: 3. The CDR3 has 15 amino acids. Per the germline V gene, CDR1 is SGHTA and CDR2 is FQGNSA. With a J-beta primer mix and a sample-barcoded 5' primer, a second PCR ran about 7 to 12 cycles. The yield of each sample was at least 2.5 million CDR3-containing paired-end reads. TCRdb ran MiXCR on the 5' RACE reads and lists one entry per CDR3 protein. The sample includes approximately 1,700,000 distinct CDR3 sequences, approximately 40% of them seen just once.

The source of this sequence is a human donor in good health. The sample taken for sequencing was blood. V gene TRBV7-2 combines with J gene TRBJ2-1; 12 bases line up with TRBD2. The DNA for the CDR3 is TGTACCAGCAGCTTAGTTGGACTAGCGGGGTATGAGCAGTTCTTC. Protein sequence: CTSSLVGLAGYEQFF.